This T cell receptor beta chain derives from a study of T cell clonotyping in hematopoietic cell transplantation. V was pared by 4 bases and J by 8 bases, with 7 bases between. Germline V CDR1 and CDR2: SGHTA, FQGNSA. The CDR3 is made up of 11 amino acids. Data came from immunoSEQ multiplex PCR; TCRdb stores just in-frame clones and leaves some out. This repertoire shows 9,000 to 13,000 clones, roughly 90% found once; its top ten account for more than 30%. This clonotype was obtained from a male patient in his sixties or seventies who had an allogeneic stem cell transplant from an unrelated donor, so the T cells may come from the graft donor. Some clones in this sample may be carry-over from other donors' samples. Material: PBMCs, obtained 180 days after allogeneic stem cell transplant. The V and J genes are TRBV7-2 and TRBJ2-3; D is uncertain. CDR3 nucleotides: TGTGCCAGCAGCTCCCTGGGTACGCAGTATTTT. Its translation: CASSSLGTQYF.